These 29 T cell receptor beta chains share one sample of origin, sequenced in a study of T cell responses to AZD1222 COVID-19 vaccine. Generated by immunoSEQ multiplex PCR, the TCRdb table keeps only in-frame clones and is missing some. The sample contains 110,000 to 150,000 clones, roughly 92% of which appear only once. This sample comprised peripheral blood, obtained on day 0 of AZD1222 vaccination. The receptors shown here come from an adult in good health.

This chain connects TRBV3-1 (or the pseudogene TRBV3-2) to TRBJ2-5, with TRBD2 as a possible D gene (6 bases). The CDR3 is made up of 17 amino acids. CDR1 is LGHDT and CDR2 is YNNKEL in the germline V gene (reference sequence). V gave up 0 bases and J gave up 4 bases, with 18 bases separating them. The CDR3 nucleotides read TGTGCCAGCAGCCAAGATTATGGAGGGCGCGGACGAGAGACCCAGTACTTC. This sequence encodes CASSQDYGGRGRETQYF.

The rearrangement uses TRBV12-3 or TRBV12-4 and TRBJ2-1; D may match TRBD1 or TRBD2 (5 bases each). The CDR3 loop spans 12 amino acids. Trimming pared 6 bases from V and 15 bases from J, leaving 18 bases between. CDR3 nucleotide sequence: TGTGCCAGCAGCCGGGGCCCTCCCCGCCTGTTCTTC. Translation gives CASSRGPPRLFF.

CDR3 protein: CAWSSGTGVVEGLAARSYEQYF. The CDR3 nucleotides are TGTGCCTGGAGTTCCGGGACAGGGGTCGTCGAGGGTCTAGCGGCAAGATCCTACGAGCAGTACTTC. The chain uses TRBV30 and TRBJ2-7, with TRBD1 matching over 10 bases. The CDR3 totals 22 residues. The V segment lost 2 bases and the J segment 1 base; nucleotides outside the gene matches: 26. The germline CDR1 and CDR2 sequences are GTSNPN and SVGIG (reference sequence).

This rearrangement joins TRBV9 to TRBJ1-1; D call uncertain. The CDR3 loop spans 14 amino acids. Trimming pared 0 bases from V and 4 bases from J, leaving 10 bases between. Germline V gene data show CDR1 as SGDLS and CDR2 as YYNGEE. The CDR3 sequence is CASSVVGVGTEAFF. The CDR3, as DNA: TGTGCCAGCAGCGTAGTTGGGGTCGGCACTGAAGCTTTCTTT.

The chain combines TRBV5-1 with TRBJ1-1, with D possibly TRBD1 on 5 matching bases. V was trimmed by 2 bases and J by 0 bases, leaving 8 bases between them. This CDR3 contains 14 residues. Germline values: CDR1 SGHRS, CDR2 YFSETQ. CDR3 sequence reads: CASSLRTLNTEAFF. DNA of the CDR3: TGCGCCAGCAGCTTACGGACATTGAACACTGAAGCTTTCTTT.

The V gene is TRBV4-1, the J gene TRBJ2-5; a possible D gene is TRBD1 (5 bases). V lost 1 base and J 4 bases, leaving 31 bases between the germline ends. The CDR3 is 21 residues long. Germline V CDR1 and CDR2: MGHRA, YSYEKL. CDR3 sequence reads: CASSQVPSGGPDRSRGETQYF. CDR3 nucleotides: TGCGCCAGCAGCCAAGTCCCCTCCGGTGGCCCCGACAGATCGCGTGGAGAGACCCAGTACTTC.

CDR3 sequence: CATSHRGRDTGELFF. In nucleotides, the CDR3 is TGTGCCACCAGCCACCGGGGCCGGGACACCGGGGAGCTGTTTTTT. The gene calls are TRBV24-1 and TRBJ2-2; D is perhaps TRBD1 or TRBD2 (5 bases each). Germline V gene lookup returns CDR1 KGHDR and CDR2 SFDVKD. Trimming cost V 7 bases and J 3 bases, with 14 bases left between them. CDR3 length: 15 residues.

V is TRBV11-2 and J is TRBJ1-2, with 9 nucleotides matching TRBD1. Germline CDR1 reads SGHAT; CDR2 reads FQNNGV. After removal of 1 base from V and 8 bases from J, the junction contained 8 bases not matched to a gene. This CDR3 region has 15 residues. The CDR3 DNA follows: TGTGCCAGCAGCTTAGTACCGGGACAGGGCGGGGGCTACACCTTC. Encoded protein: CASSLVPGQGGGYTF.

The chain is built from TRBV10-1 and TRBJ2-7, with 8 positions matching TRBD2. V lost 5 bases to trimming and J lost 3 bases; unmatched junction nucleotides: 6. The length of the CDR3 is 14 residues. Germline CDR1 and CDR2: WNHNN and SYGVQD (reference sequence). CDR3 sequence: CASSPSGSFYEQYF. The CDR3 DNA reads as TGCGCCAGCAGTCCCAGCGGGAGTTTCTACGAGCAGTACTTC.

V usage is TRBV9 and J usage is TRBJ2-2; D is undetermined. Trimming took 6 bases from V and 4 from J, leaving 7 bases between them. The CDR3 covers 12 residues. Germline V gene sequence: CDR1 SGDLS, CDR2 YYNGEE. CDR3 sequence: CASKATTGELFF. The CDR3 nucleotides are TGTGCCAGCAAGGCAACCACCGGGGAGCTGTTTTTT.

This rearrangement joins TRBV19 to TRBJ1-5; D remains unclear. CDR1 is LNHDA, CDR2 SQIVND, per germline (reference sequence). The CDR3 is 12 amino acids. Deletions cut 3 bases from V and 8 bases from J, with 8 bases between. CDR3 protein: CASSMSGEPQHF. CDR3 coding DNA: TGTGCCAGTAGTATGTCCGGGGAGCCCCAGCATTTT.

The chain carries TRBV29-1 and TRBJ1-1; D is perhaps TRBD1 (5 bases). Per germline, CDR1 SQVTM and CDR2 ANQGSEA. The CDR3 contains 12 residues. Trimming removed 6 bases at V and 1 base at J, with 9 bases between. The CDR3 sequence: CSVGGGNTEAFF. The CDR3 nucleotides read TGCAGCGTAGGTGGGGGGAACACTGAAGCTTTCTTT.

V and J are TRBV4-3 and TRBJ2-7, with unresolved D. V shed 1 base and J shed 2 bases, with 9 bases lying between them. CDR3 length: 14 amino acids. Germline CDR1 and CDR2: LGHNA and YSLEER. CDR3 in DNA: TGCGCCAGCAGCCAAGGGGTGGGCACCTACGAGCAGTACTTC. This sequence encodes CASSQGVGTYEQYF.

The V gene is TRBV4-2, the J gene TRBJ2-1; D is perhaps TRBD2 (6 bases). With 8 bases removed from V and 5 bases from J, the gap between germline ends came to 13 bases. The CDR3 has 13 residues. Germline V lookup: CDR1 LGHNA, CDR2 YNFKEQ. The CDR3 sequence is CASRASVDNEQFF. The DNA for the CDR3 is TGTGCCAGCCGGGCTAGCGTAGACAATGAGCAGTTCTTC.

V is TRBV7-2 and J is TRBJ1-2; possibly TRBD1 for D (6 bases). Looked up from germline, CDR1 is SGHTA and CDR2 is FQGNSA. V was clipped by 5 bases and J by 6 bases, with 19 bases between them. The CDR3 length is 15 residues. The CDR3 spells CASSPLYRVTDGYTF. Here the CDR3 DNA reads TGTGCCAGCAGCCCCCTCTACAGGGTTACGGATGGCTACACCTTC.

The chain uses TRBV19 and TRBJ1-5; D gene ambiguous. Between the trimmed V and J ends, which lost 10 bases and 7 bases, there was a span of 14 bases. The germline gives CDR1 LNHDA, CDR2 SQIVND (reference sequence). The CDR3 has 12 amino acids. DNA for the CDR3: TGTGCCACTCGTCGGCTGGGGCAGCCCCAGCATTTT. Amino acids: CATRRLGQPQHF.

The CDR3 sequence: CASSLYRDTQYF. Written as DNA, the CDR3 is TGTGCCAGCAGCCTGTACAGGGATACGCAGTATTTT. The V call is TRBV11-2, the J call TRBJ2-3; possibly TRBD1 for D (5 bases). CDR1 and CDR2 from the germline V gene are SGHAT and FQNNGV. The V and J ends lost 5 bases and 6 bases respectively, with 9 bases between them. CDR3 length: 12 residues.

This clone was picked up one time. The rearrangement uses TRBV11-2 and TRBJ2-1; perhaps TRBD2 as D (7 bases). The CDR3 is 14 amino acids. Germline CDR1 and CDR2: SGHAT and FQNNGV. The germline V and J ends were trimmed by 5 bases and 8 bases, with 16 bases remaining between them. CDR3 DNA: TGTGCCAGCAGCGCCCTAGGGGGGGCCGATGAGCAGTTCTTC. Its protein product is CASSALGGADEQFF.

The chain has TRBV6-2 or TRBV6-3 and TRBJ2-1; D gene unclear. Germline V gene lookup returns CDR1 MNHEY and CDR2 SVGEGT. CDR3 length: 11 amino acids. The germline V and J ends were trimmed by 6 bases and 6 bases, with 6 bases remaining between them. The CDR3 loop is CASSLLNEQFF. DNA for the CDR3: TGTGCCAGCAGCCTCCTCAATGAGCAGTTCTTC.

The chain combines TRBV19 with TRBJ1-3; no reliable D call. The ends were cut back, 5 bases at V and 2 bases at J, with 19 bases in the middle. CDR3 length equals 17 residues. CDR1 LNHDA and CDR2 SQIVND come from the germline V gene (reference sequence). The CDR3 is CASSPTGPRGTGNTIYF. The DNA of the CDR3 is TGTGCCAGTAGTCCAACCGGGCCTCGAGGTACTGGAAACACCATATATTTT.

This clone has a handful of counts. This chain uses TRBV5-1 with TRBJ2-3, with a weak D call TRBD2 (5 bases). The CDR3 runs to 14 residues. V lost 4 bases, J lost 2 bases, and 11 bases lay in between. The germline gives CDR1 SGHRS, CDR2 YFSETQ. The DNA for the CDR3 is TGCGCCAGCAGCCCTGGACTTCCCACAGATACGCAGTATTTT. Translation: CASSPGLPTDTQYF.

The chain employs TRBV14 and TRBJ1-2; D gene ambiguous. Deletions cut 4 bases from V and 7 bases from J, with 10 bases between. CDR1 and CDR2 from the germline V gene are SGHDN and FVKESK. The CDR3 totals 12 residues. The CDR3 reads CASSRPGVGYTF. The CDR3 DNA is TGTGCCAGCAGCCGCCCAGGAGTTGGCTACACCTTC.

This chain joins TRBV5-5 and TRBJ2-5; a possible D gene is TRBD2 (7 bases). The CDR3 length is 13 residues. Trimming stripped 6 bases from V and 5 bases from J, with 14 bases between. The germline V gene encodes CDR1 SGHKS and CDR2 YYEKEE (reference sequence). The CDR3 region is CASNLRGHETQYF. Here the CDR3 DNA reads TGTGCCAGCAACCTGCGGGGGCACGAGACCCAGTACTTC. Filled out from reference TRBV5-5 and TRBJ2-5, the complete variable domain reads DAGVTQSPTHLIKTRGQQVTLRCSPISGHKSVSWYQQVLGQGPQFIFQYYEKEERGRGNFPDRFSARQFPNYSSELNVNALLLGDSALYLCASNLRGHETQYFGPGTRLLVL.

The V and J genes are TRBV9 and TRBJ1-1; D is uncertain. Trimming took off 4 bases at V and 4 bases at J, with 17 bases between the two ends. Germline CDR1 reads SGDLS; CDR2 reads YYNGEE. The CDR3 runs 15 residues. The CDR3 sequence: CASSPRGGTGTEAFF. The CDR3 DNA reads TGTGCCAGCAGCCCACGGGGAGGTACGGGCACTGAAGCTTTCTTT.

With respect to this clone: At one of its ends the junction is not consistent with the germline gene, which may arise from a read error. The rearrangement joins TRBV18 to TRBJ1-4; D gene ambiguous. The germline V gene has CDR1 KGHSH and CDR2 LQKENI. The CDR3 has 13 residues. As DNA, the CDR3 is TGTGCCAGCTCACCATTGGGGAATGAAAACCTGTTTTTT. It specifies CASSPLGNENLFF. The full variable domain, its missing parts supplied by reference TRBV18 and TRBJ1-4, is NAGVMQNPRHLVRRRGQEARLRCSPMKGHSHVYWYRQLPEEGLKFMVYLQKENIIDESGMPKERFSAEFPKEGPSILRIQQVVRGDSAAYFCASSPLGNENLFFGSGTQLSVL.

CDR3 DNA: TGTGCCCTAGGGCAGGGCTATGGCTACACCTTC. It translates to CALGQGYGYTF. The V and J genes are TRBV30 and TRBJ1-2, with a weak D call TRBD1 (5 bases). Trimming cost V 8 bases and J 4 bases, with 11 bases left between them. The germline CDR1 and CDR2 sequences are GTSNPN and SVGIG (reference sequence). There are 11 residues in the CDR3.

This clone showed up just once. The rearrangement links TRBV2 to TRBJ1-5; D gene ambiguous. The CDR3 is 15 residues long. Germline V lookup: CDR1 SNHLY, CDR2 FYNNEI. The V gene lost 4 bases and the J gene lost 4 bases, with 14 bases spanning the gap. In nucleotides, the CDR3 is TGTGCCAGCAGTGGAGCTGCGGGGTCTAATCAGCCCCAGCATTTT. Its protein is CASSGAAGSNQPQHF.

J is TRBJ1-5 and V is TRBV7-8, with 7 nucleotides matching TRBD1. Germline V lookup: CDR1 SGHVS, CDR2 FQNEAQ. With V trimmed by 6 bases and J by 1 base, 3 bases remained unmatched. The CDR3 totals 14 residues. Here the CDR3 reads CASSRQGSNQPQHF. Here the CDR3 DNA reads TGTGCCAGCAGTCGACAGGGAAGCAATCAGCCCCAGCATTTT. Based on the CDR3 plus reference TRBV7-8 and TRBJ1-5, the full variable domain is GAGVSQSPRYKVAKRGQDVALRCDPISGHVSLFWYQQALGQGPEFLTYFQNEAQLDKSGLPSDRFFAERPEGSVSTLKIQRTQQEDSAVYLCASSRQGSNQPQHFGDGTRLSIL.

The rearrangement joins TRBV9 to TRBJ2-7; 8 nucleotides align to TRBD1. Germline assignment: CDR1 SGDLS and CDR2 YYNGEE. V shed 2 bases, J shed 6 bases, and the junction held 10 bases outside the gene matches. The CDR3 is 15 amino acids. CDR3 DNA: TGTGCCAGCAGCGTCCGCACTGACAGGGGAACCGAGCAGTACTTC. Residues: CASSVRTDRGTEQYF.